The T cell receptor (beta chain) described here comes from a study of beta chain features in type 1 diabetes. Study observations and caveats: Sequencing of cDNA might inflate the share of cells that strongly express TCR. VDJ junctions from type 1 diabetes patients carried fewer insertions and larger deletions.

This clone came up a few times. What it binds is not known. At one end the junction does not follow the germline gene, possibly because of a read error. The same CDR3 arises from other DNA sequences in this sample as well. Averaging approximately 120 mL, one heparinised blood draw came from each individual donor. TCRB transcripts that were expressed got sequenced, as all of the isolated RNA had been reverse transcribed. Assay used: immunoSEQ multiplex PCR; TCRdb lists only in-frame clones, some missing. The sample holds 860,000 or so clones; roughly 17% are singletons and the top ten take 0.023%. The CDR3 runs to 9 residues. The germline CDR1 and CDR2 sequences are DFQATT and SNEGSKA (reference sequence).

The sequence was obtained from a woman aged 18-29 years in good health. The J gene is TRBJ2-5, the V gene TRBV20-1; D uncertain. Input material: naive CD4+ T cells from blood. The CDR3 DNA sequence: TGCAGTGCTGGAGAGACCCAGTACTTC. Translated, it gives CSAGETQYF.